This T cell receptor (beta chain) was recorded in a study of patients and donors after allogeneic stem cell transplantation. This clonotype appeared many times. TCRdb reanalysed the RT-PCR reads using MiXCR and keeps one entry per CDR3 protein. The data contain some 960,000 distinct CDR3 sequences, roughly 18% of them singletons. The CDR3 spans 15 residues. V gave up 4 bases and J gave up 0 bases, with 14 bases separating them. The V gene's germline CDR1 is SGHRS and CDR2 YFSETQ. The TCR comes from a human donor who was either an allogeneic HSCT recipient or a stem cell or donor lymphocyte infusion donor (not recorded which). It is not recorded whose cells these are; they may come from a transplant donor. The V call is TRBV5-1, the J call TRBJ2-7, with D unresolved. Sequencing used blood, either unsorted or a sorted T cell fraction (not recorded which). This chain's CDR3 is CASSQNSWGSYEQYF. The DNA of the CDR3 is TGCGCCAGCAGCCAAAACTCATGGGGCTCCTACGAGCAGTACTTC.